This T cell receptor beta chain was sequenced for a study of T cells after yellow fever vaccination. Points from the study as a whole: Clones that expanded after primary vaccination mostly reappeared after the booster (over 95% CD4, 70% to 90% CD8).

They built TCR cDNA with 5'RACE template switching, a step that put in a universal primer site and UMIs. TCRdb processed the 5' RACE reads anew with MiXCR; each CDR3 protein has one entry. This table has roughly 310,000 distinct CDR3 sequences, 8.7% appearing once. This clonotype has at least ten counts. What it binds is unknown. Sequencing used PBMCs, obtained on the day of the first yellow fever vaccination. The clonotype originates from a man between 18 and 35 years old who received the YFV17D yellow fever vaccine.

The chain's CDR3 is CASSFLRWGTSGPYNEQFF. The CDR3, as DNA: TGCGCCAGCAGCTTCCTCAGGTGGGGGACTAGCGGCCCATACAATGAGCAGTTCTTC. The chain recombines TRBV5-1 with TRBJ2-1; 11 nucleotides match TRBD2. With V trimmed by 2 bases and J by 4 bases, 14 bases remained unmatched. This CDR3 region has 19 residues. Germline V gene sequence: CDR1 SGHRS, CDR2 YFSETQ.